Below, 10 T cell receptor beta chains from the same sample are listed, as sequenced in a study of T cell responses to AZD1222 COVID-19 vaccine. Sequencing was performed with immunoSEQ multiplex PCR; in TCRdb, only in-frame clones are kept and a portion is missing. The table has approximately 110,000 clones, around 90% seen once. The material sequenced was peripheral blood, taken on day 0 of AZD1222 vaccination. These TCRs come from an adult in good health.

The rearrangement links TRBV7-2 to TRBJ2-5; 7 bases line up with TRBD2. This CDR3 is built from 13 residues. V dropped 2 bases and J dropped 7; count of bases not matched to a gene: 4. Germline assignment: CDR1 SGHTA and CDR2 FQGNSA. The CDR3 bases are TGTGCCAGCAGCTTACTCGGGGAGGGGACCCAGTACTTC. As protein: CASSLLGEGTQYF. The full variable domain, its missing parts supplied by reference TRBV7-2 and TRBJ2-5, is GAGVSQSPSNKVTEKGKDVELRCDPISGHTALYWYRQSLGQGLEFLIYFQGNSAPDKSGLPSDRFSAERTGGSVSTLTIQRTQQEDSAVYLCASSLLGEGTQYFGPGTRLLVL.

The chain employs TRBV11-2 and TRBJ1-6; 8 nucleotides line up with TRBD1. The CDR3 consists of 14 residues. CDR1 is SGHAT and CDR2 is FQNNGV in the germline V gene. V trimming: 1 base; J trimming: 7 bases; junction bases outside the gene matches: 0. CDR3 protein: CASSLGTGNSPLHF. The CDR3 coding sequence is TGTGCCAGCAGCTTAGGGACAGGGAATTCACCCCTCCACTTT.

The V call is TRBV27, the J call TRBJ1-5; the D gene is possibly TRBD1 (6 bases). The CDR3 has 15 amino acids. Germline V gene sequence: CDR1 MNHEY, CDR2 SMNVEV (reference sequence). V was shortened by 6 bases and J by 3 bases, with 15 bases between the two germline ends. CDR3: CASSRSQGNNQPQHF. The CDR3 region has the DNA TGTGCCAGCAGCCGTTCCCAGGGGAACAATCAGCCCCAGCATTTT.

The rearrangement uses TRBV18 and TRBJ2-3; D is perhaps TRBD2 (6 bases). CDR3 length: 16 residues. Trimming shortened V by 0 bases and J by 2 bases, and 12 bases separated the two germline ends. The germline V gene has CDR1 KGHSH and CDR2 LQKENI. The CDR3 region is CASSPPGGDTTDTQYF. For the CDR3, the DNA is TGTGCCAGCTCACCACCGGGCGGGGATACCACAGATACGCAGTATTTT.

The chain joins TRBV29-1 to TRBJ1-2; weak D call: TRBD1 (5 bases). V was pared by 7 bases and J by 6 bases, with 18 bases between. The CDR3 runs 13 residues. From germline, CDR1 is SQVTM and CDR2 ANQGSEA. The CDR3 DNA is TGCAGCGCCGTGGGGCCAGGGCTGAATGGCTACACCTTC. It codes for CSAVGPGLNGYTF.

CDR3 sequence reads: CASSQGQGGEKLFF. For the CDR3, the DNA is TGTGCCAGCAGCCAGGGGCAGGGTGGTGAAAAACTGTTTTTT. V gene TRBV3-1 (or the pseudogene TRBV3-2) combines with J gene TRBJ1-4, with TRBD1 as a possible D gene (5 bases). There are 14 residues in the CDR3. The V end lost 3 bases, the J end lost 7 bases, and 12 bases lay between the germline ends. CDR1 is LGHDT, CDR2 YNNKEL, per germline (reference sequence).

This clone occurred once. The V gene is TRBV4-2, the J gene TRBJ1-2; tentative D call: TRBD1 (6 bases). Trimming left V 2 bases short and J 8 bases short, with 9 bases between. Germline-derived CDR1 and CDR2 are LGHNA and YNFKEQ. The CDR3 is 12 amino acids. This chain's CDR3 is CASSQRTDGYTF. The CDR3 DNA reads TGTGCCAGCAGCCAAAGGACAGACGGCTACACCTTC.

The rearrangement uses TRBV5-4 and TRBJ2-1; D is undetermined. Germline CDR1 is SGHNT and CDR2 is YYREEE (reference sequence). V was clipped by 4 bases and J by 4 bases, with 9 bases between them. The CDR3 covers 13 residues. The CDR3 loop reads CASSVGAYNEQFF. CDR3 DNA sequence: TGTGCCAGCAGCGTTGGAGCTTACAATGAGCAGTTCTTC.

The rearrangement joins TRBV3-1 (or the pseudogene TRBV3-2) to TRBJ1-2; maybe TRBD1 (6 bases). CDR3 length: 13 amino acids. V was shortened by 5 bases and J by 6 bases, with 13 bases between the two germline ends. Germline lookup yields CDR1 LGHDT and CDR2 YNNKEL (reference sequence). In nucleotides, the CDR3 is TGTGCCAGCAGCGTGGGGGCAGGGGATGGCTACACCTTC. It translates to CASSVGAGDGYTF.

The J gene is TRBJ1-2, the V gene TRBV6-5, with 7 nucleotides matching TRBD1. The CDR3 has 13 amino acids. In germline, CDR1 is MNHEY, CDR2 SVGAGI. Trimming removed 8 bases from V and 2 bases from J; junction bases left unmatched: 5. The CDR3 nucleotides are TGTGCCAGCGGAAGGACAGGAAACTATGGCTACACCTTC. It codes for CASGRTGNYGYTF.